The 5 T cell receptor beta chains given below trace back to one sample, sequenced in a study of T cell responses to AZD1222 COVID-19 vaccine. TCRdb's table, derived via immunoSEQ multiplex PCR, lists solely in-frame clones and lacks some. Seen here are roughly 170,000 clones, about nine tenths observed once, and the top ten hold approximately 2%. Material: peripheral blood, obtained on day 0 of AZD1222 vaccination. Receptors originate from an adult in good health.

The V call is TRBV30, the J call TRBJ2-1; no definite D call. Trimming shortened V by 2 bases and J by 8 bases, and 16 bases separated the two germline ends. Per the germline V gene, CDR1 is GTSNPN and CDR2 is SVGIG (reference sequence). The CDR3 consists of 14 residues. CDR3 in amino acids: CAWSRAWGGDEQFF. The CDR3 DNA reads as TGTGCCTGGAGTAGGGCCTGGGGTGGTGATGAGCAGTTCTTC.

V usage is TRBV7-2 and J usage is TRBJ1-6; 8 bases fit TRBD1. Germline CDR1 is SGHTA and CDR2 is FQGNSA. The V gene end was trimmed by 3 bases and the J gene end by 7 bases; junction bases not matched to a gene: 5. The CDR3 contains 15 residues. In nucleotides, the CDR3 is TGTGCCAGCAGCTTGGACAGGGTCGGAAATTCACCCCTCCACTTT. Its translation: CASSLDRVGNSPLHF. The full variable domain, completed using reference TRBV7-2 and TRBJ1-6, is GAGVSQSPSNKVTEKGKDVELRCDPISGHTALYWYRQSLGQGLEFLIYFQGNSAPDKSGLPSDRFSAERTGGSVSTLTIQRTQQEDSAVYLCASSLDRVGNSPLHFGNGTRLTVT.

V and J are TRBV16 and TRBJ2-6; 10 nucleotides agree with TRBD1. Unmatched junction bases numbered 8, after V lost 5 bases and J lost 1 base. Germline V gives CDR1 KGHSY, CDR2 FQNENV. The CDR3 totals 18 residues. For the CDR3, the DNA is TGTGCCAGCAGCTTTACGGGACAGGGGCCTTCTGGGGCCAACGTCCTGACTTTC. It yields the protein CASSFTGQGPSGANVLTF.

The rearrangement joins TRBV9 to TRBJ1-4; D perhaps matches TRBD1 (5 bases). CDR1 SGDLS and CDR2 YYNGEE come from the germline V gene. Trimming took 3 bases from V and 3 from J, leaving 12 bases between them. CDR3 size: 15 residues. CDR3 DNA sequence: TGTGCCAGCAGCGCAAAGGACACATCTAATGAAAAACTGTTTTTT. This translates into CASSAKDTSNEKLFF.

CDR3 sequence: CASSLSTGEGNEAFF. DNA of the CDR3: TGTGCCAGCAGTTTGTCAACAGGGGAAGGGAATGAAGCTTTCTTT. The gene calls are TRBV28 and TRBJ1-1; TRBD1 agrees at 7 bases. Germline CDR1 and CDR2: MDHEN and SYDVKM. Trimming removed 3 bases from V and 7 bases from J; junction bases left unmatched: 11. The CDR3 loop spans 15 amino acids.